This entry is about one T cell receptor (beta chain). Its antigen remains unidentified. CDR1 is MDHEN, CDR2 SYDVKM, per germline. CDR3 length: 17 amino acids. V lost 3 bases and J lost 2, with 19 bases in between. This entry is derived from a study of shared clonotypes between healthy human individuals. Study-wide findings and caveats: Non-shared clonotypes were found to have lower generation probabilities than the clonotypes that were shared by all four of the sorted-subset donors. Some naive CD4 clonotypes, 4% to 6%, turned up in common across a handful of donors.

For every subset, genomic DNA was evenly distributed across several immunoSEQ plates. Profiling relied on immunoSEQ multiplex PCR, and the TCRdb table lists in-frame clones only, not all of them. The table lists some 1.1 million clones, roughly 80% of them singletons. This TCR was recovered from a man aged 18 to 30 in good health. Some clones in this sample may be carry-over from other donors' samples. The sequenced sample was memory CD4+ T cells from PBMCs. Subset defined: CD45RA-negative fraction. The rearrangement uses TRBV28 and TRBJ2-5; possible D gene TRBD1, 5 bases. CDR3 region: CASSFYGRQGPQETQYF. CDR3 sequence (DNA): TGTGCCAGCAGTTTCTACGGTCGGCAGGGCCCACAAGAGACCCAGTACTTC.